Below are 28 T cell receptor beta chains sequenced from a single sample in a study of blood T cells in healthy people across ages. It was with a sample-barcoded 5' primer and a J-beta primer mix that a second PCR of roughly 7 to 12 cycles was run. MiXCR was run by TCRdb on the 5' RACE reads, yielding one entry per CDR3 protein. The sample contains 730,000 or so distinct CDR3 sequences, around two fifths of which appear only once. Sequences were obtained from blood. All receptors derive from a man older than 75 in good health.

The chain uses TRBV28 and TRBJ1-2; no clear D gene. This CDR3 is 12 amino acids long. V dropped 1 base and J dropped 4 bases, with 4 bases sitting between them. Germline V lookup: CDR1 MDHEN, CDR2 SYDVKM. Written as DNA, the CDR3 is TGTGCCAGCAGTTTATCGTTCTATGGCTACACCTTC. Protein sequence: CASSLSFYGYTF.

This clonotype was seen a handful of times. The chain is built from TRBV4-2 and TRBJ2-7; D perhaps matches TRBD2 (5 bases). Looked up from germline, CDR1 is LGHNA and CDR2 is YNFKEQ. This CDR3 has 14 amino acids. The V gene lost 2 bases and the J gene lost 3 bases, with 11 bases spanning the gap. DNA of the CDR3: TGTGCCAGCAGCCAAAGCCGGGGATACTACGAGCAGTACTTC. It translates to CASSQSRGYYEQYF.

This clonotype turned up a few times. The V call is TRBV13, the J call TRBJ2-7; 12 bases align to TRBD2. CDR1 PRHDT and CDR2 FYEKMQ come from the germline V gene (reference sequence). The CDR3 has 21 amino acids. The V gene end was trimmed by 6 bases and the J gene end by 0 bases; junction bases not matched to a gene: 21. CDR3 amino acids: CASSRRTSGIRTKPSSYEQYF. Written as DNA, the CDR3 is TGTGCCAGCAGTCGTAGGACTAGCGGGATTAGGACGAAACCCAGCTCCTACGAGCAGTACTTC. Full variable domain (remainder filled in from reference TRBV13 and TRBJ2-7): AAGVIQSPRHLIKEKRETATLKCYPIPRHDTVYWYQQGPGQDPQFLISFYEKMQSDKGSIPDRFSAQQFSDYHSELNMSSLELGDSALYFCASSRRTSGIRTKPSSYEQYFGPGTRLTVT.

This clonotype showed up just once. The rearrangement joins TRBV20-1 to TRBJ1-1; 7 bases match TRBD1. CDR3 size: 17 residues. The V gene end was trimmed by 3 bases and the J gene end by 3 bases; junction bases not matched to a gene: 16. CDR1 and CDR2 (germline): DFQATT, SNEGSKA (reference sequence). In nucleotides, the CDR3 is TGCAGTGCTAGCTATTACAGGGGTGATCATGAGTACACTGAAGCTTTCTTT. Translated: CSASYYRGDHEYTEAFF.

This clonotype has a handful of counts. V is TRBV12-3 or TRBV12-4 and J is TRBJ2-3; 10 nucleotides line up with TRBD1. The CDR3 has 15 amino acids. J lost 4 bases, V lost 5 bases, and 6 bases had no gene match. The CDR3 bases are TGTGCCAGCAGTCCCGGGACAGGGGTTCCAGATACGCAGTATTTT. Translating gives CASSPGTGVPDTQYF.

This clonotype was seen once. This sequence joins TRBV28 and TRBJ1-1; D remains ambiguous. Germline loops: CDR1 MDHEN, CDR2 SYDVKM. Trimming stripped 9 bases from V and 2 bases from J, with 16 bases between. The CDR3 contains 14 residues. CDR3 region: CARGGRRGNTEAFF. The CDR3 DNA sequence: TGTGCCAGGGGCGGGAGGCGGGGAAACACTGAAGCTTTCTTT.

The gene calls are TRBV2 and TRBJ2-7; D is uncertain. Trimming removed 7 bases at V and 2 bases at J, with 3 bases between. The CDR3 spans 10 residues. Germline values: CDR1 SNHLY, CDR2 FYNNEI. CDR3 sequence (DNA): TGTGCCAGCAAAACCTACGAGCAGTACTTC. It codes for CASKTYEQYF. Full variable domain (outside the CDR3, taken from reference TRBV2 and TRBJ2-7): EPEVTQTPSHQVTQMGQEVILRCVPISNHLYFYWYRQILGQKVEFLVSFYNNEISEKSEIFDDQFSVERPDGSNFTLKIRSTKLEDSAMYFCASKTYEQYFGPGTRLTVT.

The rearrangement joins TRBV15 to TRBJ2-3; 7 nucleotides match TRBD1. This CDR3 spans 17 amino acids. The germline CDR1 and CDR2 sequences are LNHNV and YYDKDF (reference sequence). V lost 3 bases and J lost 4; bases outside the gene matches: 13. In DNA form, the CDR3 reads TGTGCCACCAGCAGGAATCGCCTAGGGGGCTTCGCAGATACGCAGTATTTT. This translates into CATSRNRLGGFADTQYF. The full variable domain, completed using reference TRBV15 and TRBJ2-3, is DAMVIQNPRYQVTQFGKPVTLSCSQTLNHNVMYWYQQKSSQAPKLLFHYYDKDFNNEADTPDNFQSRRPNTSFCFLDIRSPGLGDTAMYLCATSRNRLGGFADTQYFGPGTRLTVL.

This clonotype was observed a few times. The chain combines TRBV3-1 with TRBJ2-3; possible D gene TRBD2, 6 bases. This CDR3 is built from 15 residues. V shed 4 bases and J shed 6 bases, with 17 bases lying between them. Germline V CDR1 and CDR2: LGHDT, YNNKEL (reference sequence). The CDR3 DNA sequence: TGTGCCAGCAGCCCCCCTTCGACGGGAGCGGATACGCAGTATTTT. It specifies CASSPPSTGADTQYF.

In its sample, this clonotype was seen many times. This sequence joins TRBV7-2 and TRBJ2-5, with 8 bases aligning to TRBD2. The CDR3 sequence is 14 residues long. Looked up from germline, CDR1 is SGHTA and CDR2 is FQGNSA. V shed 5 bases and J 5 bases; nucleotides not matched to a gene: 7. This CDR3 is CASSPETSVETQYF. CDR3 nucleotide sequence: TGTGCCAGCAGCCCCGAGACTAGCGTGGAGACCCAGTACTTC. The whole variable domain, remainder taken from reference TRBV7-2 and TRBJ2-5, is GAGVSQSPSNKVTEKGKDVELRCDPISGHTALYWYRQSLGQGLEFLIYFQGNSAPDKSGLPSDRFSAERTGGSVSTLTIQRTQQEDSAVYLCASSPETSVETQYFGPGTRLLVL.

This clonotype was found once. The V call is TRBV7-2, the J call TRBJ2-7, with D perhaps TRBD1 or TRBD2 (5 bases each). V lost 4 bases, J lost 7 bases, and 17 bases lay in between. The CDR3 is 14 amino acids. Per germline, CDR1 SGHTA and CDR2 FQGNSA. The CDR3 protein is CASSSRGRVGEQYF. CDR3 sequence (DNA): TGTGCCAGCAGCTCTAGGGGACGAGTAGGGGAGCAGTACTTC.

This clonotype showed up many times. The CDR3 loop reads CATKTGNSPLHF. For the CDR3, the DNA is TGTGCCACGAAGACAGGAAATTCACCCCTCCACTTT. The V and J genes are TRBV2 and TRBJ1-6; TRBD1 is a possible D gene (6 bases). Per germline, CDR1 SNHLY and CDR2 FYNNEI. The CDR3 totals 12 residues. Trimming took 10 bases from V and 7 from J, leaving 11 bases between them.

This chain uses TRBV4-2 with TRBJ1-5; D unresolved. V dropped 1 base and J dropped 4 bases, with 11 bases sitting between them. Germline CDR1 and CDR2: LGHNA and YNFKEQ. This CDR3 spans 15 amino acids. The CDR3 here is CASSQGTGANQPQHF. The CDR3, as DNA: TGTGCCAGCAGCCAAGGGACGGGCGCAAATCAGCCCCAGCATTTT.

Comments on this clonotype: Since a much larger clone is just one base distant, this may be a read error. The chain uses TRBV5-1 and TRBJ1-1; D possibly corresponds to TRBD1 (5 bases). Germline loops: CDR1 SGHRS, CDR2 YFSETQ. V was clipped by 9 bases and J by 5 bases, with 17 bases between them. The CDR3 loop spans 13 amino acids. CDR3 loop: CANTPDSYTEAFF. In DNA, the CDR3 is TGCGCCAACACCCCAGACAGTTATACTGAAGCTTTCTTT.

This clonotype was seen more than once but under ten times. This rearrangement joins TRBV5-1 to TRBJ2-3; 11 bases line up with TRBD2. Germline V gives CDR1 SGHRS, CDR2 YFSETQ. This CDR3 region has 17 residues. J was trimmed by 5 bases and V by 0 bases; bases with no gene match: 8. CDR3 nucleotide sequence: TGCGCCAGCAGCTTGGGGGTACTAGCGGGAGAGGAAGATACGCAGTATTTT. Encoded protein: CASSLGVLAGEEDTQYF.

With regard to this clonotype: One junction end does not reproduce the germline sequence, and a read error may be involved. The gene calls are TRBV5-6 and TRBJ2-5; D is uncertain. This CDR3 is built from 14 residues. CDR1 and CDR2 from the germline V gene are SGHDT and YYEEEE. As DNA, the CDR3 is TGTGCCAGCAGCTTACTTCCTCCCCAAGGGACCCAGTACTTC. It is translated as CASSLLPPQGTQYF.

This clonotype was seen a few times. The chain employs TRBV5-1 and TRBJ2-7; 9 bases fit TRBD1. Germline CDR1 is SGHRS and CDR2 is YFSETQ. The length of the CDR3 is 15 residues. Trimming cost V 3 bases and J 5 bases; bases outside gene matches: 9. The CDR3 DNA is TGCGCCAGCAGCTCGGACAGGGGCCTAAACGACGAGCAGTACTTC. This translates into CASSSDRGLNDEQYF. The complete variable domain, with remaining parts taken from reference TRBV5-1 and TRBJ2-7, reads KAGVTQTPRYLIKTRGQQVTLSCSPISGHRSVSWYQQTPGQGLQFLFEYFSETQRNKGNFPGRFSGRQFSNSRSEMNVSTLELGDSALYLCASSSDRGLNDEQYFGPGTRLTVT.

Points on this clonotype: A much more abundant neighbour one base away suggests this may be a read error. The CDR3 reads CASSQDWGNNEQYF. In nucleotides, the CDR3 is TGCGCCAGCAGCCAAGACTGGGGGAACAATGAGCAGTACTTC. This rearrangement joins TRBV4-3 to TRBJ2-5; D could derive from TRBD1 or TRBD2 (5 bases each). Germline V lookup: CDR1 LGHNA, CDR2 YSLEER. CDR3 length: 14 residues. The V end was cut by 0 bases, the J end by 11 bases, with 16 bases between.

This clonotype was counted a few times. The chain uses TRBV11-3 and TRBJ2-3; 8 bases are a match to TRBD2. CDR3 size: 17 residues. V was clipped by 5 bases and J by 4 bases; unmatched bases: 14. Germline assignment: CDR1 SGHNT and CDR2 YENEEA. CDR3 nucleotide sequence: TGTGCCAGCAGCCAACGTGAAGCGGGAGTGGGCGCAGATACGCAGTATTTT. This translates into CASSQREAGVGADTQYF.

This clonotype came up a few times. The chain recombines TRBV20-1 with TRBJ2-7, with 10 positions matching TRBD1. Germline V gives CDR1 DFQATT, CDR2 SNEGSKA (reference sequence). CDR3 length: 14 amino acids. V trimming: 5 bases; J trimming: 4 bases; junction bases outside the gene matches: 8. CDR3 amino acids: CSAFRQGAEYEQYF. The CDR3 region has the DNA TGCAGTGCTTTTCGACAGGGGGCGGAGTACGAGCAGTACTTC.

The chain uses TRBV2 and TRBJ2-7; D ambiguous. The CDR3 runs 13 residues. CDR1 is SNHLY and CDR2 is FYNNEI in the germline V gene. Trimming removed 7 bases from V and 5 bases from J, with 15 bases in between. The CDR3 DNA reads as TGTGCCAGCACTGTTGAGCCTCAACACGAGCAGTACTTC. It translates to CASTVEPQHEQYF. The whole variable domain, filled in from reference TRBV2 and TRBJ2-7, reads EPEVTQTPSHQVTQMGQEVILRCVPISNHLYFYWYRQILGQKVEFLVSFYNNEISEKSEIFDDQFSVERPDGSNFTLKIRSTKLEDSAMYFCASTVEPQHEQYFGPGTRLTVT.

This clonotype was detected only a few times. This chain uses TRBV28 with TRBJ2-1, with D perhaps given as TRBD1 or TRBD2 (5 bases each). Trimming stripped 7 bases from V and 6 bases from J, with 19 bases between. Germline assignment: CDR1 MDHEN and CDR2 SYDVKM. The CDR3 runs 15 residues. CDR3 sequence reads: CASNRGGTGLNEQFF. CDR3 bases: TGTGCCAGCAACCGAGGTGGGACGGGCCTCAATGAGCAGTTCTTC.

This clonotype was observed a handful of times. The chain carries TRBV7-2 and TRBJ2-3, with 9 bases aligning to TRBD2. Trimming took 5 bases from V and 0 from J; bases not matched to a gene: 12. The CDR3 covers 18 residues. CDR1 and CDR2 from the germline V gene are SGHTA and FQGNSA. The CDR3: CASSPTLLAGLSTDTQYF. CDR3 DNA sequence: TGTGCCAGCAGCCCAACCCTACTAGCGGGTCTTAGCACAGATACGCAGTATTTT.

This clonotype has more than one count but fewer than ten. The chain carries TRBV28 and TRBJ2-7; TRBD2 matches at 10 bases. This CDR3 has 13 amino acids. The trim removed 5 bases at V and 2 bases at J, leaving 0 bases unmatched. The V gene's germline CDR1 is MDHEN and CDR2 SYDVKM. The CDR3 nucleotides are TGTGCCAGCAGTACTAGCGGGGCCTACGAGCAGTACTTC. It specifies CASSTSGAYEQYF.

This clonotype has a handful of counts. The junction and the germline gene differ at one end; a read error may be behind it. V and J are TRBV7-2 and TRBJ1-2; D is undetermined. The CDR3 has 14 amino acids. CDR1 and CDR2 (germline): SGHTA, FQGNSA. In nucleotides, the CDR3 is TGTGCCAGCAGCGTAGCAGAAGCTAACTATGGCTACACCTTC. Translation: CASSVAEANYGYTF.

The chain links TRBV6-6 to TRBJ2-6; weak D call: TRBD1 (5 bases). Germline loops: CDR1 MNHNY, CDR2 SVGAGI (reference sequence). V was clipped by 10 bases and J by 1 base, with 17 bases between them. The CDR3 is made up of 16 amino acids. The CDR3 DNA reads as TGTGCCATGGGGCCCGATGTACGGTCTGGGGCCAACGTCCTGACTTTC. This encodes CAMGPDVRSGANVLTF.

In its sample, this clonotype was seen a few times. This sequence joins TRBV15 and TRBJ1-2; D not resolved. The CDR3 sequence is 15 residues long. CDR1 LNHNV and CDR2 YYDKDF come from the germline V gene (reference sequence). Trimming removed 0 bases at V and 7 bases at J, with 15 bases between. The chain's CDR3 is CATSRDVNRRGGYTF. The CDR3 DNA follows: TGTGCCACCAGCAGAGATGTGAACCGGCGGGGTGGCTACACCTTC.

The chain combines TRBV7-9 with TRBJ2-3; possibly TRBD2 for D (5 bases). The CDR3 runs 16 residues. V shed 5 bases and J shed 0 bases, with 15 bases lying between them. CDR1 is SEHNR, CDR2 FQNEAQ, per germline (reference sequence). The CDR3 region has the DNA TGTGCCAGCAGCCGAGGGAACACGGAGAGCACAGATACGCAGTATTTT. It translates to CASSRGNTESTDTQYF.